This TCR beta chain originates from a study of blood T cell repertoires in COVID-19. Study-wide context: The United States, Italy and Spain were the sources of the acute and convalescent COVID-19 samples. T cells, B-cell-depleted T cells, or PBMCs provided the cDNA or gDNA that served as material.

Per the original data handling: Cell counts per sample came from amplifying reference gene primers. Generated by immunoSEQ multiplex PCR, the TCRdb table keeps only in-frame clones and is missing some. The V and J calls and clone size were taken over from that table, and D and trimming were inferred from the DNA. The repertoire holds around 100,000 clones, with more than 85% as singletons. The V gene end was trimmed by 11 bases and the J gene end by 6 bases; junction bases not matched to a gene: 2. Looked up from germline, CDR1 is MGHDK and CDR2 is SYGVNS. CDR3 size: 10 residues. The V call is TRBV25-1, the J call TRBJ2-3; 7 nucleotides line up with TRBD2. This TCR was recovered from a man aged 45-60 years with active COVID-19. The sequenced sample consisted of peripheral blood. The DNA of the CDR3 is TGTGCCGCGGGGGAGGATACGCAGTATTTT. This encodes CAAGEDTQYF.